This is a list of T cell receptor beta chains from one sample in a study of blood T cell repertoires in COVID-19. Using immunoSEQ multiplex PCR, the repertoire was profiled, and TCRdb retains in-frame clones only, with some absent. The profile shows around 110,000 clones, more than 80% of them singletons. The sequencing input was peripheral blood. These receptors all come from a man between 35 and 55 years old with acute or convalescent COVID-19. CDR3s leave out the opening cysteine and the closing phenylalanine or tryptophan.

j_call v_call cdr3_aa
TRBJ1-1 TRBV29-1 SVNRANTEAF
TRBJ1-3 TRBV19 ASSILTSSGNTIY
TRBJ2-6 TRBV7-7 ASSLDISGANVLT
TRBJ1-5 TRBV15 ATSRPGGHVNQPQH
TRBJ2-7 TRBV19 ASSMGGRVYEQY
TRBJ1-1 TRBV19 ASSIDRVTEAF
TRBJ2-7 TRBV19 ASRSHGGSEQY
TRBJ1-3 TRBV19 ASSIVRGAGNTIY
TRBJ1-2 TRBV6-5 ASSSGQSNYGYT
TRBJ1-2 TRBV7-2 ASSLAAGTGDGYT
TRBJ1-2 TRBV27 ASSPNPGQGSGGYT
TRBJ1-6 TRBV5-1 ASSLYSAGGNSPLH